A single sample gave rise to the 5 T cell receptor beta chains below, sequenced in a study of T cells in Graves' hyperthyroidism and ophthalmopathy. From RNA transcripts, TCR beta CDR3 regions were amplified. In the first-round RT-PCR of the TCR CDR3, the HTBI primer set was used. MiXCR, applied by TCRdb to the multiplex PCR reads, yields one record per CDR3 protein. The data hold about 200,000 distinct CDR3 sequences, with approximately 16% observed a single time. Sequencing was performed on blood. Receptors originate from a woman in her forties or fifties with Graves' hyperthyroidism.

This clonotype was observed at least ten times. The chain couples TRBV11-1 to TRBJ2-1; 10 positions match TRBD2. The germline V gene has CDR1 SGHAT and CDR2 FQDESV (reference sequence). The CDR3 runs 18 residues. The ends lost 3 bases at V and 4 bases at J; junction bases unmatched: 12. The CDR3 loop is CASSFGSGRSIWYNEQFF. The CDR3 bases are TGTGCCAGCAGCTTCGGTAGCGGGAGGTCGATATGGTACAATGAGCAGTTCTTC.

This chain links TRBV27 with TRBJ2-7; D not certain. V lost 6 bases and J 6 bases, leaving 12 bases between the germline ends. The V gene's germline CDR1 is MNHEY and CDR2 SMNVEV (reference sequence). This CDR3 spans 12 amino acids. The CDR3 DNA follows: TGTGCCAGCAGCCTCCGTGGCGGCGAGCAGTACTTC. It translates to CASSLRGGEQYF.

This chain uses TRBV30 with TRBJ2-6, with D perhaps given as TRBD1 or TRBD2 (5 bases each). This CDR3 has 17 residues. Germline CDR1 GTSNPN, CDR2 SVGIG (reference sequence). Trimming removed 8 bases at V and 1 base at J, with 21 bases between. This CDR3 reads CAGTWGRFSSGANVLTF. The CDR3 DNA reads TGTGCCGGGACGTGGGGCAGGTTTAGTTCTGGGGCCAACGTCCTGACTTTC.

This clonotype was picked up a small number of times. As DNA, the CDR3 is TGTGCCAGCAGCTTAACGGACAGGGGAAGTTACGAGCAGTACTTC. Protein product: CASSLTDRGSYEQYF. The chain joins TRBV11-1 to TRBJ2-7; TRBD1 matches at 9 bases. After removal of 2 bases from V and 4 bases from J, the junction contained 6 bases not matched to a gene. Germline lookup yields CDR1 SGHAT and CDR2 FQDESV (reference sequence). The CDR3 totals 15 residues. The full variable domain, with the rest looked up from reference TRBV11-1 and TRBJ2-7, is EAEVAQSPRYKITEKSQAVAFWCDPISGHATLYWYRQILGQGPELLVQFQDESVVDDSQLPKDRFSAERLKGVDSTLKIQPAELGDSAMYLCASSLTDRGSYEQYFGPGTRLTVT.

Details on this clonotype: The junction departs from germline at one end; a sequencing error may be responsible. This chain uses TRBV5-1 with TRBJ2-2; D may be TRBD2 (7 bases). CDR1 is SGHRS, CDR2 YFSETQ, per germline. This CDR3 is 15 amino acids long. In DNA form, the CDR3 reads TGCGCCAGCAGCGGCGGGGGCGCAGGGACCGGGGAGCTGCTTTTT. Protein product: CASSGGGAGTGELLF.